These 6 T cell receptor beta chains were all obtained from the same sample, sequenced in a study of control samples from healthy donors and cancer patients. Sequenced by immunoSEQ multiplex PCR; TCRdb stores in-frame clones only, minus some. The profile shows around 150,000 clones, about 94% of them singletons. Source material: PBMCs. These receptors came from a man in his fifties or sixties with colorectal cancer.

J is TRBJ2-7 and V is TRBV11-2, with 14 bases lining up with TRBD2. CDR1 and CDR2 (germline): SGHAT, FQNNGV. The CDR3 contains 19 residues. The junction had 16 bases not matched to a gene; V was cut back by 4 bases and J by 5 bases. For the CDR3, the DNA is TGTGCCAGCAGCTCGAACCTCCGGGGGGGACTAGCGGGGGTCAACGAGCAGTACTTC. This gives the protein CASSSNLRGGLAGVNEQYF.

V gene TRBV5-1 combines with J gene TRBJ2-5; no clear D gene. Germline V gives CDR1 SGHRS, CDR2 YFSETQ. Trimming cost V 4 bases and J 4 bases, with 23 bases left between them. The CDR3 has 17 residues. The CDR3 DNA reads as TGCGCCAGCAGCCCTACAGACAAATTTCAACGAGCAGAGACCCAGTACTTC. Translation: CASSPTDKFQRAETQYF.

The gene calls are TRBV27 and TRBJ1-2; D remains ambiguous. This CDR3 region has 15 residues. Per germline, CDR1 MNHEY and CDR2 SMNVEV (reference sequence). V lost 6 bases to trimming and J lost 2 bases, with 16 bases between them. CDR3 loop: CASSPDLGFNYGYTF. The CDR3 bases are TGTGCCAGCAGCCCCGACCTGGGATTCAACTATGGCTACACCTTC.

The CDR3: CASSTRTVGVSPLHF. In nucleotides, the CDR3 is TGTGCCAGCAGCACCCGGACAGTCGGAGTTTCACCCCTCCACTTT. The rearrangement uses TRBV5-8 and TRBJ1-6; D may be TRBD1 (6 bases). This CDR3 spans 15 amino acids. The germline V gene encodes CDR1 SGHTS and CDR2 YDEGEE. Trimming shortened V by 4 bases and J by 9 bases, and 17 bases separated the two germline ends.

The chain couples TRBV5-4 to TRBJ1-2; D is unresolved. The CDR3 has 12 residues. The germline CDR1 and CDR2 sequences are SGHNT and YYREEE (reference sequence). Trimming cost V 1 base and J 6 bases, with 7 bases left between them. The CDR3 bases are TGTGCCAGCAGCTTGATAGGGAATGGCTACACCTTC. It encodes CASSLIGNGYTF.

This clone was picked up one time. The J gene is TRBJ1-2, the V gene TRBV5-5, with D unresolved. V was shortened by 1 base and J by 2 bases, with 12 bases between the two germline ends. CDR3 size: 15 residues. Per germline, CDR1 SGHKS and CDR2 YYEKEE (reference sequence). This CDR3 is CASSLSVVGNYGYTF. CDR3 coding DNA: TGTGCCAGCAGCTTGTCCGTGGTTGGAAACTATGGCTACACCTTC.